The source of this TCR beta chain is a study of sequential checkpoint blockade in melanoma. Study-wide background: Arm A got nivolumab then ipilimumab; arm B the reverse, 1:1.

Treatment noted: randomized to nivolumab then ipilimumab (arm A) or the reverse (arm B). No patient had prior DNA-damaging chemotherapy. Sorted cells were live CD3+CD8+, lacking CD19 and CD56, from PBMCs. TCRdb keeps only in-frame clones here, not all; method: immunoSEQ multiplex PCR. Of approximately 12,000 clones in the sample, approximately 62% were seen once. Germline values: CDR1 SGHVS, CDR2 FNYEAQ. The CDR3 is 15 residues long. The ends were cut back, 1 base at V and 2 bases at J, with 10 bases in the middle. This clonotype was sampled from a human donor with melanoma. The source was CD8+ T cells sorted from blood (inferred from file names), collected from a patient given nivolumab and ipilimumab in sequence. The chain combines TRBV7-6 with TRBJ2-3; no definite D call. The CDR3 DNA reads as TGTGCCAGCAGCTTAGAGGCCCAGGACACAGATACGCAGTATTTT. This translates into CASSLEAQDTDTQYF.